These T cell receptor beta chains were read from a single sample in a study of blood T cell repertoires in COVID-19. Using immunoSEQ multiplex PCR, the repertoire was profiled, and TCRdb retains in-frame clones only, with some absent. The sample includes about 160,000 clones, around 93% of them seen just once. The material sequenced was peripheral blood. The receptors were gathered from a woman aged 50 to 65 with acute or convalescent COVID-19. CDR3s include the opening cysteine and the closing phenylalanine or tryptophan. A D gene is named only where the DNA matches it firmly. Some rows mark clone size as missing; the rest say once, few, many or name a class of expanded clone.

v_call	d_call	clone_size	j_call	cdr3_aa	cdr3_nt
TRBV24-1	TRBD2	-	TRBJ2-1	CATSSSGIGNEQFF	TGTGCCACCAGCTCCAGCGGGATCGGCAATGAGCAGTTCTTC
TRBV12-3/TRBV12-4	TRBD1	-	TRBJ1-2	CASTSQGAHGYTF	TGTGCCAGCACCTCACAGGGGGCGCACGGCTACACCTTC
TRBV5-6	-	-	TRBJ1-1	CASRMGPLNTEAFF	TGTGCCAGCAGAATGGGGCCTTTGAACACTGAAGCTTTCTTT
TRBV6-1	-	once	TRBJ1-1	CASSEYQVPENTEAFF	TGCGCCAGCAGTGAATATCAGGTCCCCGAGAACACTGAAGCTTTCTTT
TRBV20-1	-	-	TRBJ1-6	CSASRRDSPLHF	TGCAGTGCTAGTCGCAGGGATTCACCCCTCCACTTT
TRBV27	TRBD1	once	TRBJ1-4	CASSPSDRWNEKLFF	TGTGCCAGCAGCCCATCGGACAGGTGGAATGAAAAACTGTTTTTT
TRBV6-2/TRBV6-3	TRBD2	-	TRBJ2-1	CASSFRLAAHNEQFF	TGTGCCAGCAGTTTCCGACTAGCGGCCCACAATGAGCAGTTCTTC
TRBV5-1	TRBD2	-	TRBJ2-3	CASNPSRGGLTDTQYF	TGCGCCAGCAACCCGTCTCGGGGGGGCCTCACAGATACGCAGTATTTT
TRBV28	-	-	TRBJ2-3	CASVGRSGADTQYF	TGTGCCAGCGTGGGACGGTCGGGGGCAGATACGCAGTATTTT
TRBV7-2	TRBD1	once	TRBJ1-1	CASSLDRVTTEAFF	TGTGCCAGCAGCCTCGACAGGGTGACCACTGAAGCTTTCTTT
TRBV7-2	-	-	TRBJ1-4	CASSLAGQSPNEKLFF	TGTGCCAGCAGCTTAGCGGGGCAGAGCCCAAATGAAAAACTGTTTTTT
TRBV3-1/TRBV3-2	-	-	TRBJ1-5	CASSQGHNSNQPQHF	TGTGCCAGCAGCCAGGGACACAACTCCAATCAGCCCCAGCATTTT
TRBV13	TRBD2	-	TRBJ2-7	CASSPGRHSGRPRRIGEQYF	TGTGCCAGCAGCCCCGGGAGGCATAGCGGGAGGCCCCGTCGAATTGGCGAGCAGTACTTC
TRBV28	-	-	TRBJ1-3	CASSPQGRGNTIYF	TGTGCCAGCAGTCCACAGGGTCGGGGAAACACCATATATTTT
TRBV6-5	-	once	TRBJ1-1	CAATSPGDTEAFF	TGTGCCGCTACCTCTCCGGGAGACACTGAAGCTTTCTTT
TRBV18	TRBD1	-	TRBJ2-2	CASFPGQGGPNTGELFF	TGTGCCAGCTTCCCGGGACAGGGCGGCCCGAACACCGGGGAGCTGTTTTTT
TRBV19	-	-	TRBJ2-1	CASSMGGATYNEQFF	TGTGCCAGTAGTATGGGTGGGGCCACATACAATGAGCAGTTCTTC
TRBV6-2/TRBV6-3	-	-	TRBJ1-5	CASSYGSTQHF	TGTGCCAGCAGTTACGGCAGTACCCAGCATTTT
TRBV24-1	TRBD1	-	TRBJ1-1	CATSGTVNTEAFF	TGTGCCACCAGCGGGACAGTTAACACTGAAGCTTTCTTT
TRBV28	-	-	TRBJ1-6	CASSLRSNSPLHF	TGTGCCAGCAGTTTGCGATCAAATTCACCCCTCCACTTT
TRBV27	-	-	TRBJ2-3	CAAGGLAETQYF	TGTGCCGCAGGCGGGTTAGCGGAAACGCAGTATTTT
TRBV5-6	TRBD2	-	TRBJ2-7	CASSFGRSPTYEQYF	TGTGCCAGCAGCTTCGGGAGGAGTCCGACCTACGAGCAGTACTTC
TRBV25-1	-	-	TRBJ1-2	CASKGAAVYTF	TGTGCCAGCAAAGGCGCCGCGGTCTACACCTTC
TRBV7-7	-	-	TRBJ2-3	CASSLGSGTDTQYF	TGTGCCAGCAGCTTAGGATCGGGGACAGATACGCAGTATTTT
TRBV14	-	-	TRBJ1-1	CASSPTSGLNTEAFF	TGTGCCAGCAGCCCTACTAGTGGGCTGAACACTGAAGCTTTCTTT
TRBV6-2/TRBV6-3	TRBD1	-	TRBJ2-2	CASSDLRTGGTGELFF	TGTGCCAGCAGTGATCTTCGGACAGGGGGGACCGGGGAGCTGTTTTTT
TRBV27	-	-	TRBJ2-4	CASSLPGNIQYF	TGTGCCAGCAGTTTACCGGGAAACATTCAGTACTTC
TRBV27	-	-	TRBJ2-7	CASSRRGDYEQYF	TGTGCCAGCAGCCGTAGGGGCGATTACGAGCAGTACTTC
TRBV30	-	once	TRBJ1-5	CAWGGEGQPQHF	TGTGCCTGGGGAGGGGAGGGTCAGCCCCAGCATTTT
TRBV11-3	TRBD1	-	TRBJ1-2	CASSLTGGESYTF	TGTGCCAGCAGCCTTACAGGGGGCGAAAGCTACACCTTC
TRBV12-3/TRBV12-4	-	-	TRBJ1-1	CASSLPSSEAFF	TGTGCCAGCAGTCTCCCGTCCTCTGAAGCTTTCTTT
TRBV19	TRBD1	-	TRBJ2-7	CASSVSGQGAWSSYEQYF	TGTGCCAGTAGTGTATCGGGACAGGGGGCTTGGAGCTCCTACGAGCAGTACTTC
TRBV19	TRBD1	-	TRBJ2-6	CASSIYTGASSGANVLTF	TGTGCCAGTAGTATATATACAGGGGCGAGCTCTGGGGCCAACGTCCTGACTTTC
TRBV18	-	-	TRBJ1-4	CASSRMAGNEKLFF	TGTGCCAGCTCACGTATGGCAGGGAATGAAAAACTGTTTTTT